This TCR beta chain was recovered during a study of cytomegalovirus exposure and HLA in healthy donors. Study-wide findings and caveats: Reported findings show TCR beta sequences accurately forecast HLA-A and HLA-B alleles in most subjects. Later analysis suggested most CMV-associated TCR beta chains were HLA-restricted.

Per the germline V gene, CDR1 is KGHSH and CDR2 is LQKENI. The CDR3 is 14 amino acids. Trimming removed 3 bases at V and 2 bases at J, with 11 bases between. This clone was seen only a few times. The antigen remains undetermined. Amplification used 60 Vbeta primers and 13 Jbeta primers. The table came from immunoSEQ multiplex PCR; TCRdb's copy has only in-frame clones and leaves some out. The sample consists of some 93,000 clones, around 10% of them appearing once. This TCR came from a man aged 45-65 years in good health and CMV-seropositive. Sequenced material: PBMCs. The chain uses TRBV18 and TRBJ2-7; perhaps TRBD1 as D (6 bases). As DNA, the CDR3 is TGTGCCAGCTCACCCAGCAGGGGCGCCTACGAGCAGTACTTC. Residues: CASSPSRGAYEQYF.